The rows below give T cell receptor beta chains drawn from one sample of a study of blood T cell repertoires in COVID-19. The table came from immunoSEQ multiplex PCR; TCRdb's copy has only in-frame clones and leaves some out. In the table there are a few hundred thousand clones, 90% of which are singletons. Material: peripheral blood. The receptor source for this set is a woman in her sixties or seventies with COVID-19, enrolled during active disease. CDR3s include the opening cysteine and the closing phenylalanine or tryptophan. D genes are given only for firm matches. Rows may omit the clone size; those that give it use once, few, many or a size class.

. TRBD2 TRBJ2-5 TRBV19 CASSISGGQETQYF
. TRBD1 TRBJ1-2 TRBV6-5 CASTRQGAIYGYTF
. TRBD1 TRBJ1-3 TRBV5-8 CASSLVMGTGGRFSGNTIYF
. . TRBJ2-7 TRBV11-3 CASSLGDPGESSYEQYF
. TRBD1 TRBJ1-6 TRBV6-2/TRBV6-3 CASSYETGVNSPLHF
. . TRBJ1-1 TRBV5-1 CASSHSNREEAFF
. TRBD1 TRBJ1-2 TRBV7-2 CASTLTGMGGYTF
. . TRBJ1-6 TRBV6-6 CASRREYNSPLHF
. . TRBJ1-1 TRBV29-1 CSVTRGGNTEAFF
. . TRBJ1-6 TRBV19 CASKYGNDNSPLHF
. TRBD2 TRBJ2-5 TRBV7-9 CASSPLPGLAGEETQYF
. . TRBJ1-3 TRBV7-6 CASSPQGDSGNTIYF
. . TRBJ1-4 TRBV13 CASSLAGGNEKLFF
. TRBD1 TRBJ1-5 TRBV19 CASSLSTGFGNQPQHF
. TRBD2 TRBJ2-2 TRBV5-1 CASSPRRTRNTGELFF
. . TRBJ2-1 TRBV4-3 CASSQDVADAYNEQFF
. TRBD1 TRBJ1-3 TRBV7-2 CASSPWGQSSGNTIYF
few . TRBJ2-1 TRBV4-1 CASSQAGQYNEQFF
. TRBD2 TRBJ2-7 TRBV11-3 CASSLGTSGRLTTYEQYF
. . TRBJ1-1 TRBV7-2 CASSWSGLNTEAFF
. . TRBJ1-5 TRBV19 CASTTTSQGIGQPQHF
. TRBD2 TRBJ2-1 TRBV9 CASSPTSGGANEQFF